The T cell receptor (beta chain) under discussion was sequenced for a study of OX40 agonist ivuxolimab in advanced cancers. Overall study: It was ivuxolimab, an agonistic anti-OX40 (CD134) antibody, that patients were treated with. Ivuxolimab, which patients received intravenously every 2 weeks, was dosed at 0.01 to 10 mg/kg.

The CDR3 contains 11 residues. Deletions cut 2 bases from V and 6 bases from J, with 4 bases between. From germline, CDR1 is SGHNT and CDR2 YYREEE (reference sequence). A note on this clone: What it binds is unknown.

Study-level results: Low normalized T-cell clonal expansion was additionally recorded for some nonresponders. More expanded clones were found, on average, in CD8+ than in CD4+ T cells.

Using immunoSEQ multiplex PCR, the repertoire was profiled, and TCRdb retains in-frame clones only, with some absent. The sample has 6,000 to 8,500 clones, approximately 94% seen once. This sample comprised CD4+ or CD8+ T cells sorted from blood, obtained in a trial of the OX40 agonist ivuxolimab. The source of this sequence is an adult with an advanced solid tumor such as melanoma, head and neck, liver or kidney cancer. The chain is built from TRBV5-4 and TRBJ2-3; unclear D gene. CDR3 protein: CASSFGDTQYF. The CDR3 DNA reads TGTGCCAGCAGCTTCGGCGATACGCAGTATTTT.